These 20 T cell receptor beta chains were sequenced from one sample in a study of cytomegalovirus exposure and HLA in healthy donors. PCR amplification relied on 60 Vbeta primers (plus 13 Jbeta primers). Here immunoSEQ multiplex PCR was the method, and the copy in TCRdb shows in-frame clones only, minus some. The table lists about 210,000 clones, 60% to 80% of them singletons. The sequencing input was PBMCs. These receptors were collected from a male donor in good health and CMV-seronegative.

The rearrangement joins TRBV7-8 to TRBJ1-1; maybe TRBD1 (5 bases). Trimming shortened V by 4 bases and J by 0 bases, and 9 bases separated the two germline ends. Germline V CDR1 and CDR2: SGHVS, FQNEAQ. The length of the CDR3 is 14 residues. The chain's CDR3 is CASSSTELNTEAFF. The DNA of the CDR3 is TGTGCCAGCAGCTCGACAGAGCTGAACACTGAAGCTTTCTTT.

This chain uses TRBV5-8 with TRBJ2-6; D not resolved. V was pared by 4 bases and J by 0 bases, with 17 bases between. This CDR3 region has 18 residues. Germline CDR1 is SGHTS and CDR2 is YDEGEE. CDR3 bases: TGTGCCAGCAGCCTCGGCATGGCAGGTTCCTCTGGGGCCAACGTCCTGACTTTC. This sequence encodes CASSLGMAGSSGANVLTF. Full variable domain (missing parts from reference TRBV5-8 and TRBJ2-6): EAGVTQSPTHLIKTRGQQATLRCSPISGHTSVYWYQQALGLGLQFLLWYDEGEERNRGNFPPRFSGRQFPNYSSELNVNALELEDSALYLCASSLGMAGSSGANVLTFGAGSRLTVL.

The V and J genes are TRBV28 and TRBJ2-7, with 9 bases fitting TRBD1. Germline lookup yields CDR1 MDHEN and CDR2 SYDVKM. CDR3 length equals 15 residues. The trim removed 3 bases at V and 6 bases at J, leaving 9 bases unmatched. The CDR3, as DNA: TGTGCCAGCAGTTTCCCGGGACAGGGTGCGATCGAGCAGTACTTC. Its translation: CASSFPGQGAIEQYF.

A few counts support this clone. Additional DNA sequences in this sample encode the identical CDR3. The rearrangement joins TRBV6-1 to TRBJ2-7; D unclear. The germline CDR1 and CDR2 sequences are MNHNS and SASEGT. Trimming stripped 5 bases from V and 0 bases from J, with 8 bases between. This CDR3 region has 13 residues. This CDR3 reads CASSLTSSYEQYF. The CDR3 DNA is TGTGCCAGCAGTCTGACAAGCTCCTACGAGCAGTACTTC.

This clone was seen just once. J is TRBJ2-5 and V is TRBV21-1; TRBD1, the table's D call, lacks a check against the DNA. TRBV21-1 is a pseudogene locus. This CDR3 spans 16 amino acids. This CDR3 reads CASRLFRVRSQETQYF. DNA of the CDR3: TGTGCCAGCAGATTATTCAGGGTAAGATCCCAAGAGACCCAGTACTTC.

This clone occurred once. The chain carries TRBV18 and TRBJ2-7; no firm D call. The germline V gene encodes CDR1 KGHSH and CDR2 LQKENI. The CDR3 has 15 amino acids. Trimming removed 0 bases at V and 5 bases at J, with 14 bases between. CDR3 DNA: TGTGCCAGCTCACCACCCTACGTGAGGTTTGACGAGCAGTACTTC. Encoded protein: CASSPPYVRFDEQYF.

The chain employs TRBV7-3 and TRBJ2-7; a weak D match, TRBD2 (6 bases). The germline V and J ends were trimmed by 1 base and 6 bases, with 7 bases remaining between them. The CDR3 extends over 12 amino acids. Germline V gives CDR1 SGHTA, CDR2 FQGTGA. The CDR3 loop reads CASSLMGGEQYF. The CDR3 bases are TGTGCCAGCAGCTTAATGGGAGGCGAGCAGTACTTC.

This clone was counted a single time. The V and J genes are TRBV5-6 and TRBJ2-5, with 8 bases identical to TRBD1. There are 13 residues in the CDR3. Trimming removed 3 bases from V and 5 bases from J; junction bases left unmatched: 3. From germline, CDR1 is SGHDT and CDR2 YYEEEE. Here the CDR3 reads CASSYTGGETQYF. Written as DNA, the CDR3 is TGTGCCAGCAGCTATACAGGGGGGGAGACCCAGTACTTC.

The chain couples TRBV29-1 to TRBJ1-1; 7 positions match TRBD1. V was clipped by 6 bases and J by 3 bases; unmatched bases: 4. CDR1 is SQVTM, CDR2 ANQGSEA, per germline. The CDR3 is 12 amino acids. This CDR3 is CSVGQVDTEAFF. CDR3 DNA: TGCAGCGTCGGACAGGTGGACACTGAAGCTTTCTTT.

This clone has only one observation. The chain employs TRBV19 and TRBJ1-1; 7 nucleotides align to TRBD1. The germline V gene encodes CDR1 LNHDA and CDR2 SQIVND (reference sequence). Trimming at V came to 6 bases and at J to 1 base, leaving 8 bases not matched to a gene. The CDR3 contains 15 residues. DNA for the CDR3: TGTGCCAGTAGCACGACAGGGCGACGGAACACTGAAGCTTTCTTT. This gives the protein CASSTTGRRNTEAFF.

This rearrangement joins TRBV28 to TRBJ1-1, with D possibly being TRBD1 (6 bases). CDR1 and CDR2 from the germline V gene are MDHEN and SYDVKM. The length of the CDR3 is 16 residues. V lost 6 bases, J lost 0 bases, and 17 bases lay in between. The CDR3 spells CASRPYREGMNTEAFF. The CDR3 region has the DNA TGTGCCAGCAGACCGTACAGGGAGGGGATGAACACTGAAGCTTTCTTT.

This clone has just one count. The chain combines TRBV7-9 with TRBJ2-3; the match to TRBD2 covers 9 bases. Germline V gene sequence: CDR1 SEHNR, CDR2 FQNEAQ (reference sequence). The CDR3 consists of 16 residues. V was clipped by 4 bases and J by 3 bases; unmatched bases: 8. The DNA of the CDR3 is TGTGCCAGCAGCTCAAGACTAGCGGCGGTTACAGATACGCAGTATTTT. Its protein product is CASSSRLAAVTDTQYF.

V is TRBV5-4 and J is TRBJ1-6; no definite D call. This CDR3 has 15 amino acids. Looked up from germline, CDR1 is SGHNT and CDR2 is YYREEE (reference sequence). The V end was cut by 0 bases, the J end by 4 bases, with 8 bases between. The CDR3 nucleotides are TGTGCCAGCAGCTTGGAGACAACTTATAATTCACCCCTCCACTTT. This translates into CASSLETTYNSPLHF.

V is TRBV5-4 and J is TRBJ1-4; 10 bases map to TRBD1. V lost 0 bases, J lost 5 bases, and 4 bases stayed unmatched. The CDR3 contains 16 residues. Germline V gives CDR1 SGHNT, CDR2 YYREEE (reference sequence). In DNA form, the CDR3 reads TGTGCCAGCAGCTTGGGTGGACAGGGGGGAAATGAAAAACTGTTTTTT. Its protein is CASSLGGQGGNEKLFF.

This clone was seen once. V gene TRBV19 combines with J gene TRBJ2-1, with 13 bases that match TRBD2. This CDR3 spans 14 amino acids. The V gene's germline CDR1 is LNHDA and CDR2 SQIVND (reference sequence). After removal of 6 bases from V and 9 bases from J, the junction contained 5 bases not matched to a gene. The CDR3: CASSGLAGAGEQFF. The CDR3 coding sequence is TGTGCCAGTAGCGGACTAGCGGGAGCCGGTGAGCAGTTCTTC. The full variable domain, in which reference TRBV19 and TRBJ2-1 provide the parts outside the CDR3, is DGGITQSPKYLFRKEGQNVTLSCEQNLNHDAMYWYRQDPGQGLRLIYYSQIVNDFQKGDIAEGYSVSREKKESFPLTVTSAQKNPTAFYLCASSGLAGAGEQFFGPGTRLTVL.

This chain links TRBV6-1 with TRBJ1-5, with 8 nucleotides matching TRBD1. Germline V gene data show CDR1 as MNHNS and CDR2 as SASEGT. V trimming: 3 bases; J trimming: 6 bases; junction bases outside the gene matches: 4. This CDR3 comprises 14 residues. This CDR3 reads CASSETGESQPQHF. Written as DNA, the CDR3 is TGTGCCAGCAGTGAGACAGGGGAAAGTCAGCCCCAGCATTTT.

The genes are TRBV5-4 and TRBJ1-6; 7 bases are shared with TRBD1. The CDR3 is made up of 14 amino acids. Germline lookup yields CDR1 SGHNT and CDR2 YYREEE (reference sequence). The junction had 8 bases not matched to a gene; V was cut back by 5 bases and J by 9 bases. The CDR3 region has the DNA TGTGCCAGCAGGATAGACAGGGTCAGTTCACCCCTCCACTTT. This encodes CASRIDRVSSPLHF.

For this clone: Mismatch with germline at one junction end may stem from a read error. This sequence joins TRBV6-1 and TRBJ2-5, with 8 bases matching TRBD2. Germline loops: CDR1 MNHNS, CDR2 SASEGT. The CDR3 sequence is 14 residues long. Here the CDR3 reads CASREAGVRETQYF. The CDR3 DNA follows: TGTGCCAGCAGGGAAGCGGGAGTAAGAGAGACCCAGTACTTC.

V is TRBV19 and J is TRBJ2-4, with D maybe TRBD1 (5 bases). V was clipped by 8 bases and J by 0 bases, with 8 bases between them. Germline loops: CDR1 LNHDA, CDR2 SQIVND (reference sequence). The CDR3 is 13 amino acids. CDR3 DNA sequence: TGTGCCAGTGGACAAGAAGCCAAAAACATTCAGTACTTC. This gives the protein CASGQEAKNIQYF.

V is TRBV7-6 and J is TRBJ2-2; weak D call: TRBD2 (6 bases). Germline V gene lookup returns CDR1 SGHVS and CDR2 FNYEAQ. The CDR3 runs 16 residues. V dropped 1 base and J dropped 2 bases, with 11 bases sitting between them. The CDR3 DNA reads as TGTGCCAGCAGCTTAGTTGTAGCGGTAAACACCGGGGAGCTGTTTTTT. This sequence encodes CASSLVVAVNTGELFF.